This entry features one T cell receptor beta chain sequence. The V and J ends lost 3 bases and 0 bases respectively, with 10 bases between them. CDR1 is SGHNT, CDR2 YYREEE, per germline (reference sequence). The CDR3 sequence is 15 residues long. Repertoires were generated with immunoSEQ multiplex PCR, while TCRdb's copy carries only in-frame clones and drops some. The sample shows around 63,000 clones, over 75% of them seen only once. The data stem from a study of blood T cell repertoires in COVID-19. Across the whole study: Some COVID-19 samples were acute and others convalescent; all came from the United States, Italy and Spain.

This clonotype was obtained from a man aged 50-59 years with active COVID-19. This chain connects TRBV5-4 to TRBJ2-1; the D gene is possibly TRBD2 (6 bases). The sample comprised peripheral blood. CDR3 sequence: CASSWGLDSYNEQFF. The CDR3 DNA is TGTGCCAGCAGCTGGGGACTCGACTCCTACAATGAGCAGTTCTTC. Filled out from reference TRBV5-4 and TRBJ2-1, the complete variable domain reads ETGVTQSPTHLIKTRGQQVTLRCSSQSGHNTVSWYQQALGQGPQFIFQYYREEENGRGNFPPRFSGLQFPNYSSELNVNALELDDSALYLCASSWGLDSYNEQFFGPGTRLTVL.